This T cell receptor (beta chain) was captured in a study of blood T cell repertoires in COVID-19. For the study at large: The cDNA or gDNA used as material had been derived from T cells, B-cell-depleted T cells, or PBMCs.

The authors' processing: Estimates of nucleated cell counts were drawn from the amplification of reference gene primers. The assay was immunoSEQ multiplex PCR, and TCRdb's table has in-frame clones only and misses some. V and J calls and clone size come straight from that table; D and trimming were deduced from the DNA. The profile shows some 150,000 clones, approximately 86% of them singletons. In assigning cohorts, the study relied on participant-reported clinical history. The CDR3 consists of 14 residues. The V gene lost 4 bases and the J gene lost 4 bases, with 13 bases spanning the gap. CDR1 is LGHDT and CDR2 is YNNKEL in the germline V gene (reference sequence).

The receptor's source is a woman in her 40s who had recovered from COVID-19. The genes are TRBV3-1 (or the pseudogene TRBV3-2) and TRBJ2-5; a possible D gene is TRBD1 (6 bases). Specimen: PBMCs or T cells enriched from blood (not recorded which). Here the CDR3 reads CASSRTGLGETQYF. The CDR3 nucleotides are TGTGCCAGCAGCCGAACAGGGTTGGGAGAGACCCAGTACTTC.